Below, 4 T cell receptor beta chains from the same sample are listed, as sequenced in a study of post-analysis software for immune sequencing data. Overall study results and limits: There were roughly 5 TRBV segments more frequent in patients than controls, and TRBV5-6, TRBV5-1 and TRBV20-1 were among them.

These receptors' antigens are unknown. Each TCR beta cDNA library carried unique molecular identifiers. TCRdb re-analysed the PCR reads in MiXCR, keeping a single row per CDR3 protein. The table records roughly 870,000 distinct CDR3 sequences, 53% of them present only once. Sample: blood. The source of these receptors is a girl between 10 and 17 years old with multiple sclerosis.

This clonotype was detected only a few times. J is TRBJ2-7 and V is TRBV6-1, with TRBD1 as a possible D gene (6 bases). Germline V gives CDR1 MNHNS, CDR2 SASEGT. The CDR3 runs to 17 residues. V gave up 7 bases and J gave up 3 bases, with 25 bases separating them. CDR3 sequence (DNA): TGTGCCAGCACCCGCAGAAGGGGACAAGAACTATTCTACGAGCAGTACTTC. Translated: CASTRRRGQELFYEQYF.

This clonotype was seen a single time. The rearrangement uses TRBV20-1 and TRBJ2-1; D not resolved. The J call is in doubt because the DNA end fits TRBJ2-7 better. The CDR3 has 13 residues. Germline lookup yields CDR1 DFQATT and CDR2 SNEGSKA (reference sequence). CDR3 nucleotide sequence: TGCAGTGCTAGAGACCCTCGTGTGAGAGGGCAGTACTTC. Amino acid sequence: CSARDPRVRGQYF.

The chain is built from TRBV5-1 and TRBJ1-2; 9 bases line up with TRBD1. The CDR3 runs 16 residues. The V gene end was trimmed by 2 bases and the J gene end by 0 bases; junction bases not matched to a gene: 5. CDR1 SGHRS and CDR2 YFSETQ come from the germline V gene. DNA for the CDR3: TGCGCCAGCAGCTTTTCGACAGGGGGACCTAACTATGGCTACACCTTC. It yields the protein CASSFSTGGPNYGYTF. The full variable domain, in which reference TRBV5-1 and TRBJ1-2 provide the parts outside the CDR3, is KAGVTQTPRYLIKTRGQQVTLSCSPISGHRSVSWYQQTPGQGLQFLFEYFSETQRNKGNFPGRFSGRQFSNSRSEMNVSTLELGDSALYLCASSFSTGGPNYGYTFGSGTRLTVV.

In DNA, the CDR3 is TGTGCCAGCAGTTCACCGGGACACCACTACGAGCAGTACTTC. Its translation: CASSSPGHHYEQYF. The genes are TRBV12-3 or TRBV12-4 and TRBJ2-5, with D tentatively TRBD1 (6 bases). The J call is in doubt because the DNA end fits TRBJ2-7 better. CDR3 length: 14 amino acids.